The 2 T cell receptor beta chains in this list originate from one sample, sequenced in a study of Graves' ophthalmopathy and Graves' hyperthyroidism. RNA transcripts yielded amplified TCR beta CDR3 regions. Second-round multiplex PCR came after first-round RT-PCR with HTBI primers. One entry per CDR3 protein results from TCRdb running MiXCR on the multiplex PCR reads. In the table there are about 590,000 distinct CDR3 sequences, under 40% of which are singletons. Sequencing used peripheral blood or thyroid tissue (not recorded which). These receptor sequences come from an adult man with Graves' hyperthyroidism.

This clonotype occurred a few times. This rearrangement joins TRBV19 to TRBJ1-1, with D perhaps TRBD1 (6 bases). There are 15 residues in the CDR3. V lost 5 bases and J 0 bases, leaving 13 bases between the germline ends. Germline CDR1 LNHDA, CDR2 SQIVND (reference sequence). This CDR3 is CASSSRTVVNTEAFF. Written as DNA, the CDR3 is TGTGCCAGTAGTTCGCGGACAGTCGTGAACACTGAAGCTTTCTTT.

This clonotype was counted at least ten times. The V gene is TRBV19, the J gene TRBJ2-7; D tentatively reads TRBD1 or TRBD2 (5 bases each). The CDR3 is 16 amino acids. V was cut by 5 bases and J by 2 bases, with 19 bases left in between. The germline V gene encodes CDR1 LNHDA and CDR2 SQIVND (reference sequence). This chain's CDR3 is CASSSWGSTGTYEQYF. The CDR3 DNA reads as TGTGCCAGTAGTTCTTGGGGGAGTACGGGAACCTACGAGCAGTACTTC.